The subject of this entry is one T cell receptor (beta chain). The data belong to a study of blood T cell repertoires in COVID-19. The wider study: COVID-19 samples, acute and convalescent, were from the United States, Italy and Spain. From T cells, B-cell-depleted T cells, or PBMCs came the material, which was cDNA or gDNA.

For recovered donors of Cohort 3, there were two negative PCRs, clearance, or symptom resolution. Original data processing: Reference gene primer amplification gave nucleated cell count estimates. Some clones are missing from TCRdb's copy, which holds only in-frame ones; the method was immunoSEQ multiplex PCR. D and trimming were read from the DNA, whereas the V and J calls and clone size are those reported in that table. The repertoire has roughly 200,000 clones, approximately 89% of them found once; the top ten carry roughly 6%. There are 15 residues in the CDR3. Germline CDR1 SGHNT, CDR2 YYREEE (reference sequence). V lost 4 bases, J lost 10 bases, and 11 bases stayed unmatched.

V is TRBV5-4 and J is TRBJ1-4; TRBD1 matches 9 bases. The receptor's source is a man aged 40-49 years who had recovered from COVID-19. The specimen sequenced was PBMCs or T cells enriched from blood (not recorded which). The CDR3 protein is CASSPATGTGLKLFF. The CDR3 coding sequence is TGTGCCAGCAGCCCCGCCACCGGGACAGGGCTAAAACTGTTTTTT.